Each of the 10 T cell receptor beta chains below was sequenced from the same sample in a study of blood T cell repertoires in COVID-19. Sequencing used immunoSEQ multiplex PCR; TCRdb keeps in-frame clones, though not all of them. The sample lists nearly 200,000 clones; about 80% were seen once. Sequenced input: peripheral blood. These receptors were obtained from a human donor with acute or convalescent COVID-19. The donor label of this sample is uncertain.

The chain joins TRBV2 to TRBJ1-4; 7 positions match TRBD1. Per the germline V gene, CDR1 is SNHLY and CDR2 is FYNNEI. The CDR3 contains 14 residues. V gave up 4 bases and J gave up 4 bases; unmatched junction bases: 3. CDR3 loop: CASSGDRINEKLFF. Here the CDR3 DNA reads TGTGCCAGCAGTGGGGACAGAATTAATGAAAAACTGTTTTTT.

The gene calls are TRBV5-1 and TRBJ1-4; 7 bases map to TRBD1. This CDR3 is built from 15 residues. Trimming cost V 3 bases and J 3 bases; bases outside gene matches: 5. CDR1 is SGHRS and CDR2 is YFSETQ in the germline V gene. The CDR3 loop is CASSSQGLPNEKLFF. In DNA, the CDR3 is TGCGCCAGCAGCTCACAGGGGCTCCCTAATGAAAAACTGTTTTTT.

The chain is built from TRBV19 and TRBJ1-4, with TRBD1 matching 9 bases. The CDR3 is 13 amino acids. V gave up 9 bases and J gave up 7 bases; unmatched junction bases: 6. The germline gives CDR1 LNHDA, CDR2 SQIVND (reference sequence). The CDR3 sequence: CASTRTGVEKLFF. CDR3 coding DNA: TGTGCCAGCACCCGGACAGGGGTTGAAAAACTGTTTTTT.

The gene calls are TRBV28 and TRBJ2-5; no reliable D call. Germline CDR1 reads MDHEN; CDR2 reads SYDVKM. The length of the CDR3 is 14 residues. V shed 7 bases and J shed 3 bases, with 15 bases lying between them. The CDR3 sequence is CASNSAVIKETQYF. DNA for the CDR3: TGTGCCAGCAACTCGGCGGTAATTAAAGAGACCCAGTACTTC.

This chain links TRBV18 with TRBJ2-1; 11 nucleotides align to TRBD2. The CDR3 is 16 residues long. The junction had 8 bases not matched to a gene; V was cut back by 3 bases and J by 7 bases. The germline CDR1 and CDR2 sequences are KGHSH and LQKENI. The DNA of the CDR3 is TGTGCCAGCTCACCTCCGCTAGCGGGAGGAATAAATGAGCAGTTCTTC. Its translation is CASSPPLAGGINEQFF.

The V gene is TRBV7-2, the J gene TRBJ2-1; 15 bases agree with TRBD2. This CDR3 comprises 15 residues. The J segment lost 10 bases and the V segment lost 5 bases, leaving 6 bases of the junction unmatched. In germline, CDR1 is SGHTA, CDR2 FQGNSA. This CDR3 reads CASSPGLAGGGEQFF. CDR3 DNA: TGTGCCAGCAGCCCGGGACTAGCGGGAGGTGGGGAGCAGTTCTTC.

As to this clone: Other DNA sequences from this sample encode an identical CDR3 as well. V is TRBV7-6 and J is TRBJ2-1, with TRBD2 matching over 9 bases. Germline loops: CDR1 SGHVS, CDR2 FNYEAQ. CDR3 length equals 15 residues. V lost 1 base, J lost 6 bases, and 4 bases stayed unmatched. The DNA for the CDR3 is TGTGCCAGCAGCTTAGTAGCGGGAGTGGGCAATGAGCAGTTCTTC. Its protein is CASSLVAGVGNEQFF.

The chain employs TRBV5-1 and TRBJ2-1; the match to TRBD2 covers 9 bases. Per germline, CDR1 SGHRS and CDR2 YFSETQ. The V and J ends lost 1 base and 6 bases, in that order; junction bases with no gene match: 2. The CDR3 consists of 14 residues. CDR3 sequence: CASSLLAGVNEQFF. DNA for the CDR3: TGCGCCAGCAGCTTGTTAGCGGGAGTCAATGAGCAGTTCTTC.

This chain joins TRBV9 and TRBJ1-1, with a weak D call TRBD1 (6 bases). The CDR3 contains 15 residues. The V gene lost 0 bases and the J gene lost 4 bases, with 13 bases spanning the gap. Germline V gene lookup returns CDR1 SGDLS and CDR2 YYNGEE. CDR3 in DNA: TGTGCCAGCAGCGTAGAAGGGGGTTTTGGCACTGAAGCTTTCTTT. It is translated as CASSVEGGFGTEAFF.

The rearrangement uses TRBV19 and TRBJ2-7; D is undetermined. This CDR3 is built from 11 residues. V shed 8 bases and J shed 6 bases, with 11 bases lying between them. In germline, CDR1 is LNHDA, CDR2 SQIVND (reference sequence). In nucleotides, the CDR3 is TGTGCCAGTGCGTCGTCGGGCGAGCAGTACTTC. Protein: CASASSGEQYF.